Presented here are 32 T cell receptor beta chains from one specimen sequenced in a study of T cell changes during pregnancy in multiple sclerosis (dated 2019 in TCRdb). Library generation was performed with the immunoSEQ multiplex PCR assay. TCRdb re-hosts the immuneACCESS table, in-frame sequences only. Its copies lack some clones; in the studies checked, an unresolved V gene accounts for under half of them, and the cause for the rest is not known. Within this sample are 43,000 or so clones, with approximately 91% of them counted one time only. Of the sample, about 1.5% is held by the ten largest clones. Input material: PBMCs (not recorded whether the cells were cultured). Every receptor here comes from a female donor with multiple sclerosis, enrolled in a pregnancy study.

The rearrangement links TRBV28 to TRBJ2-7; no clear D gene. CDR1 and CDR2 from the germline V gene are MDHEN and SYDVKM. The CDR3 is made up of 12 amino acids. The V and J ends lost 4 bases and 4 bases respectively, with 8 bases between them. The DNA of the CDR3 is TGTGCCAGCAGTTCCCCCAAATACGAGCAGTACTTC. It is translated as CASSSPKYEQYF.

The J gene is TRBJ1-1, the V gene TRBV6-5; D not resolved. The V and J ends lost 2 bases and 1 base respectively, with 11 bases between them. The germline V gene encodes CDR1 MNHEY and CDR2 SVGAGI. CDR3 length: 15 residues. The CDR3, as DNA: TGTGCCAGCAGTTACGAGCCAAATCCGAACACTGAAGCTTTCTTT. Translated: CASSYEPNPNTEAFF.

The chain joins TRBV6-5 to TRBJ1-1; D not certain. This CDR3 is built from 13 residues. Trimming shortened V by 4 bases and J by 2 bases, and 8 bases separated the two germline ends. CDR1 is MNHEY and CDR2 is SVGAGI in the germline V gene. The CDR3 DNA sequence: TGTGCCAGCAGTTCACAGCTAAACACTGAAGCTTTCTTT. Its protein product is CASSSQLNTEAFF.

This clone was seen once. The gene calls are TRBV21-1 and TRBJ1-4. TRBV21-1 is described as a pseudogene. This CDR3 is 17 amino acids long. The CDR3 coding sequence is TGTGCCAGCAGCAAAGATCCGGGAGTTTCCGTGAATGAAAAACTGTTTTTT. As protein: CASSKDPGVSVNEKLFF.

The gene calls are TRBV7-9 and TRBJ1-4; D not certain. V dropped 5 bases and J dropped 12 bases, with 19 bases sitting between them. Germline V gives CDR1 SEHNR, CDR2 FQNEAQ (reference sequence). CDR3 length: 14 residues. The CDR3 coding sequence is TGTGCCAGCAGCCCAAATCGCCCGATCGGGGAACTGTTTTTT. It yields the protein CASSPNRPIGELFF.

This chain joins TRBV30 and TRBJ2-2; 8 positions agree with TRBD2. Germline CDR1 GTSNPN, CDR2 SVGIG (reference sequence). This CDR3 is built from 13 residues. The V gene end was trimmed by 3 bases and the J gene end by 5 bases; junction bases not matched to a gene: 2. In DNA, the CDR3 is TGTGCCTGGAGCCAGCGGGAGACCGGGGAGCTGTTTTTT. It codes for CAWSQRETGELFF.

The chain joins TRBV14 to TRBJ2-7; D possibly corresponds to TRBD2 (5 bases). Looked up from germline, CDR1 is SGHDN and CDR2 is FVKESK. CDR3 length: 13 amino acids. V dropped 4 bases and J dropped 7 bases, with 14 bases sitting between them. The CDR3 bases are TGTGCCAGCAGCCCCATCAGGCCGGGGGAGCAGTACTTC. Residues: CASSPIRPGEQYF.

The CDR3 coding sequence is TGTGCCAGCTCACCCGGGACAGTTGGGGTCTCTGGGGCCAACGTCCTGACTTTC. Translating it yields CASSPGTVGVSGANVLTF. V and J are TRBV18 and TRBJ2-6; 7 bases are shared with TRBD1. Trimming cost V 3 bases and J 0 bases; bases outside gene matches: 8. In germline, CDR1 is KGHSH, CDR2 LQKENI. This CDR3 is built from 18 residues. The whole variable domain, filled in from reference TRBV18 and TRBJ2-6, reads NAGVMQNPRHLVRRRGQEARLRCSPMKGHSHVYWYRQLPEEGLKFMVYLQKENIIDESGMPKERFSAEFPKEGPSILRIQQVVRGDSAAYFCASSPGTVGVSGANVLTFGAGSRLTVL.

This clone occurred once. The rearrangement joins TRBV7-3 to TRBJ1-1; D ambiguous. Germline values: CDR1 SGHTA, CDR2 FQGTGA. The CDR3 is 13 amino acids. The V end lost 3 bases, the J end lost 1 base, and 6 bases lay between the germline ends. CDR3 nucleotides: TGTGCCAGCAGCTTCGGGCGGAACACTGAAGCTTTCTTT. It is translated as CASSFGRNTEAFF.

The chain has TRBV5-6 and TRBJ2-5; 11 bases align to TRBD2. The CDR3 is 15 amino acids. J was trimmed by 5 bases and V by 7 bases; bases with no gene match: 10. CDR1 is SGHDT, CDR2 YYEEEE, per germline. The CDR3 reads CASAIYRTSGETQYF. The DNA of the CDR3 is TGTGCCAGCGCAATATACAGGACTAGCGGGGAGACCCAGTACTTC. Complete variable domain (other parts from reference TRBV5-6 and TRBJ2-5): DAGVTQSPTHLIKTRGQQVTLRCSPKSGHDTVSWYQQALGQGPQFIFQYYEEEERQRGNFPDRFSGHQFPNYSSELNVNALLLGDSALYLCASAIYRTSGETQYFGPGTRLLVL.

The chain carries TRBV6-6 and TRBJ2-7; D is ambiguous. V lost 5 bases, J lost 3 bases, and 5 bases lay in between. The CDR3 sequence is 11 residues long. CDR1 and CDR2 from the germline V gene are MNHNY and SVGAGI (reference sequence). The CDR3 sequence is CASSERYEQYF. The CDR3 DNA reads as TGTGCCAGCAGTGAACGCTACGAGCAGTACTTC.

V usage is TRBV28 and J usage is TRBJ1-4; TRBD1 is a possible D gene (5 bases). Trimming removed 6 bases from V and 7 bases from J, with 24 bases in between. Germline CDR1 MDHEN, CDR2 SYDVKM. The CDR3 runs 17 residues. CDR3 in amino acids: CASSSPGARGDREKLFF. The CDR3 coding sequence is TGTGCCAGCAGCTCTCCCGGTGCAAGGGGCGATCGTGAAAAACTGTTTTTT.

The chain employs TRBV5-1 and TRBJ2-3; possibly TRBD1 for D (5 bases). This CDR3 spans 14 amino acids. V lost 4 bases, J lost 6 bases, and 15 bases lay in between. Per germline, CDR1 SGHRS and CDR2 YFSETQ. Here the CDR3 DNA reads TGCGCCAGCAGCGTACAGGTAGTTCCGGATACGCAGTATTTT. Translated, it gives CASSVQVVPDTQYF.

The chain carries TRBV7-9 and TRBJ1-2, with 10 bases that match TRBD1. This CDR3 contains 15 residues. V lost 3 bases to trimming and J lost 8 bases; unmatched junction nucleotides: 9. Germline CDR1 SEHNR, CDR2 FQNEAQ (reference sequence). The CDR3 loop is CASSFPDRGLRGYTF. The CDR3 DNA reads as TGTGCCAGCAGCTTTCCTGACAGGGGGCTCAGGGGCTACACCTTC. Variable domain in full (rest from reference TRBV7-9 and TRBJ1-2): DTGVSQNPRHKITKRGQNVTFRCDPISEHNRLYWYRQTLGQGPEFLTYFQNEAQLEKSRLLSDRFSAERPKGSFSTLEIQRTEQGDSAMYLCASSFPDRGLRGYTFGSGTRLTVV.

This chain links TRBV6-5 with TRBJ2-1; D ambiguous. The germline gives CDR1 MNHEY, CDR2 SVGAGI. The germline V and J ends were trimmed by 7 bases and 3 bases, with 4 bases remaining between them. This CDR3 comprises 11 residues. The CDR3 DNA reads TGTGCCAGCACCCACTACAATGAGCAGTTCTTC. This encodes CASTHYNEQFF.

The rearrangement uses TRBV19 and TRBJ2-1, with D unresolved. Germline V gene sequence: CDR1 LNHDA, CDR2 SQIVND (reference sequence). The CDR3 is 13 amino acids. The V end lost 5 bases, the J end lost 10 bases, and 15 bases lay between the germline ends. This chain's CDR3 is CASSALLPNEQFF. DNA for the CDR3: TGTGCCAGTAGTGCCTTATTGCCGAACGAGCAGTTCTTC.

CDR3 nucleotide sequence: TGTGCCAGCAGTGGCACCGGGACAGGGGGCGGGTATGGCTACACCTTC. This translates into CASSGTGTGGGYGYTF. The chain uses TRBV6-1 and TRBJ1-2; TRBD1 matches 12 bases. The CDR3 runs 16 residues. The V gene end was trimmed by 4 bases and the J gene end by 5 bases; junction bases not matched to a gene: 8. Germline loops: CDR1 MNHNS, CDR2 SASEGT.

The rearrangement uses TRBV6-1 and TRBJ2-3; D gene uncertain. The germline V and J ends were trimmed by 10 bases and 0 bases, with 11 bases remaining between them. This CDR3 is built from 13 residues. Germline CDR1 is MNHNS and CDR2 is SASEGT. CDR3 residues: CATWLFSTDTQYF. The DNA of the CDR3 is TGTGCCACCTGGTTATTTAGCACAGATACGCAGTATTTT.

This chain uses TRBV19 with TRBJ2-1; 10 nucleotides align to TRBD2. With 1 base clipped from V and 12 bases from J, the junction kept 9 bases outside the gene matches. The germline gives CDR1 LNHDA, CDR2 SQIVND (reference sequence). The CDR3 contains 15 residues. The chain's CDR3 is CASSIGLAGAPAQFF. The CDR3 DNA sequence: TGTGCCAGTAGTATAGGCCTAGCGGGAGCTCCGGCGCAGTTCTTC.

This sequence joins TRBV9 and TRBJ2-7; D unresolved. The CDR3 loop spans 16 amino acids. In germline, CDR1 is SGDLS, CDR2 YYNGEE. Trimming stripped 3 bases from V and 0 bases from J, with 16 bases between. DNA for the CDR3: TGTGCCAGCAGCGGGTCCTCGAATCGCCACTCCTACGAGCAGTACTTC. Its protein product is CASSGSSNRHSYEQYF.

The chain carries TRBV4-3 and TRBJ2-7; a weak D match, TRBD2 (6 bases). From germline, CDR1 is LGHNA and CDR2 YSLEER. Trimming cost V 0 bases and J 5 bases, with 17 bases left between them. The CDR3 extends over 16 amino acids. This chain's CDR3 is CASSQDYGRGFHEQYF. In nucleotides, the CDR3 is TGCGCCAGCAGCCAAGATTATGGGCGGGGTTTCCACGAGCAGTACTTC.

The CDR3 sequence is CASSLDASGSSYEQYF. The CDR3 DNA follows: TGTGCCAGCAGCTTAGATGCTAGCGGGAGTTCCTACGAGCAGTACTTC. The chain has TRBV7-2 and TRBJ2-7; 10 bases are shared with TRBD2. V gave up 1 base and J gave up 1 base; unmatched junction bases: 4. The CDR3 length is 16 residues. Germline V lookup: CDR1 SGHTA, CDR2 FQGNSA.

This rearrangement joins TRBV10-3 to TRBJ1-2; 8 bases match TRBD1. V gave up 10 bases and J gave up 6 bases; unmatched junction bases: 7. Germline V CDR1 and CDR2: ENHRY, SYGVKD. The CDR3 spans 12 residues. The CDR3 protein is CATTGGGNGYTF. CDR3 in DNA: TGTGCCACTACAGGGGGTGGCAATGGCTACACCTTC.

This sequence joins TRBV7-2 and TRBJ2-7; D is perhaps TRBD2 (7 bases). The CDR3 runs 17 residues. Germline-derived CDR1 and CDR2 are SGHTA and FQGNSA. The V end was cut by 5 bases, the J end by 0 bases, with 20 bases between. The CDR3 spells CASSRQAGTTVSYEQYF. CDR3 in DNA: TGTGCCAGCAGCCGACAGGCCGGGACTACGGTCTCCTACGAGCAGTACTTC.

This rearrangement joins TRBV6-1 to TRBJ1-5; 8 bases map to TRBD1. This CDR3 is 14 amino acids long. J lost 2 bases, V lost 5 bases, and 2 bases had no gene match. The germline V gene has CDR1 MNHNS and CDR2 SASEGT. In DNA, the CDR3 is TGTGCCAGCAGTTTACAGGGGGGCAATCAGCCCCAGCATTTT. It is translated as CASSLQGGNQPQHF.

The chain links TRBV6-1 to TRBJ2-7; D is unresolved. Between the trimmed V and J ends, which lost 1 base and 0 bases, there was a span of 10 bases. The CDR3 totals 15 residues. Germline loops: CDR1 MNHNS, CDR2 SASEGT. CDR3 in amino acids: CASSEERAGSYEQYF. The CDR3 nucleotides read TGTGCCAGCAGTGAAGAAAGGGCTGGCTCCTACGAGCAGTACTTC.

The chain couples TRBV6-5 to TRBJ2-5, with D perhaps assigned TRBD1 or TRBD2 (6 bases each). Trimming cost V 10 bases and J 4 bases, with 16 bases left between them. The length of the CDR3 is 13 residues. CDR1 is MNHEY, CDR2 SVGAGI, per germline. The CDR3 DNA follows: TGTGCCACCCGGGGGCTCGGGGGAGAGACCCAGTACTTC. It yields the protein CATRGLGGETQYF.

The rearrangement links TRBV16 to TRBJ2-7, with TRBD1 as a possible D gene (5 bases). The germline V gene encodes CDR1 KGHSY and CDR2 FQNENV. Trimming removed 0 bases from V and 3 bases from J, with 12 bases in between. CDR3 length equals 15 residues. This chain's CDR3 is CASSQSGQFFYEQYF. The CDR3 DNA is TGTGCCAGCAGCCAATCGGGGCAGTTCTTCTACGAGCAGTACTTC.

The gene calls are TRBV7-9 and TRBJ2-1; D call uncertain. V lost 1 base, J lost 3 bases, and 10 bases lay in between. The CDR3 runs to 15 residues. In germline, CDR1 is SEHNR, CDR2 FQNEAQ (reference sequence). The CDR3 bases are TGTGCCAGCAGCTTAGTCCCGATCAGCTACAATGAGCAGTTCTTC. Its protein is CASSLVPISYNEQFF.

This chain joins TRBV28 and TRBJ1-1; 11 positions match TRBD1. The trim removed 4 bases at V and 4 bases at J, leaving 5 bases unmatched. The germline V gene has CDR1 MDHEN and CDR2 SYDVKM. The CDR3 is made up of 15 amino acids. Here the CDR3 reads CASSSGTGGGTEAFF. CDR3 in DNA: TGTGCCAGCAGTTCGGGGACAGGGGGGGGCACTGAAGCTTTCTTT.

The CDR3 nucleotides are TGTGCCAGCAGTTTAGGGGGGGCAGAAATCGGAGAGACCCAGTACTTC. Protein product: CASSLGGAEIGETQYF. The rearrangement links TRBV27 to TRBJ2-5; D perhaps matches TRBD2 (7 bases). V gave up 2 bases and J gave up 4 bases, with 17 bases separating them. Looked up from germline, CDR1 is MNHEY and CDR2 is SMNVEV (reference sequence). The CDR3 runs 16 residues.

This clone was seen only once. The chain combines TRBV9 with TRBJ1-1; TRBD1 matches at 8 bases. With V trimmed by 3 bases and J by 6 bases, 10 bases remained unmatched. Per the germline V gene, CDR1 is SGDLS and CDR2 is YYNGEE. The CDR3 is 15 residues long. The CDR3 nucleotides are TGTGCCAGCAGCGCCGACAGGGGATCAATCGCTGAAGCTTTCTTT. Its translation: CASSADRGSIAEAFF.